This T cell receptor (beta chain) was sequenced in a study of T cell changes during pregnancy in multiple sclerosis. The germline V and J ends were trimmed by 4 bases and 3 bases, with 13 bases remaining between them. This CDR3 spans 13 amino acids. Looked up from germline, CDR1 is SQVTM and CDR2 is ANQGSEA. The repertoire was sequenced with immunoSEQ multiplex PCR; TCRdb's copy has only in-frame clones and lacks some. Seen here are around 50,000 clones, around 92% observed once, and the top ten hold approximately 4.2%. The chain uses TRBV29-1 and TRBJ2-7; TRBD1 might be the D (6 bases). The clonotype comes from a female donor with multiple sclerosis, enrolled in a pregnancy study. The source was CD8+ T cells from peripheral blood mononuclear cells, collected in the first trimester of pregnancy. CDR3 amino acids: CSVVGAWNYEQYF. The CDR3, as DNA: TGCAGCGTTGTGGGGGCCTGGAACTACGAGCAGTACTTC.